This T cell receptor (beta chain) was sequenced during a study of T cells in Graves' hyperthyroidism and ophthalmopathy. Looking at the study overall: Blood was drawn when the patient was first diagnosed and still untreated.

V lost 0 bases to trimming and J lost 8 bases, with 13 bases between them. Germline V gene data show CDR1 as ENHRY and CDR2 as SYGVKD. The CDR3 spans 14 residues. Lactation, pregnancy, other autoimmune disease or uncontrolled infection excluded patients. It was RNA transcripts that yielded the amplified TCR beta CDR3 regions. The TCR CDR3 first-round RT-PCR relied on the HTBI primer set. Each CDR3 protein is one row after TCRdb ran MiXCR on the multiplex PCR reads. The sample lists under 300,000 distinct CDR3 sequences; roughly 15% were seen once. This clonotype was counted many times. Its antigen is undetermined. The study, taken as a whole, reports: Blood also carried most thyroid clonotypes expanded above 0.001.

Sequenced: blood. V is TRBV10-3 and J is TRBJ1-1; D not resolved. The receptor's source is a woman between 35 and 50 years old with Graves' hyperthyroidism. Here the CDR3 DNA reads TGTGCCATCAGTGAGTCACCAGTCGAATTCGAAGCTTTCTTT. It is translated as CAISESPVEFEAFF.